This T cell receptor (beta chain) appears in the sequencing data of a study of T cell changes during pregnancy in multiple sclerosis. TCRdb's table, derived via immunoSEQ multiplex PCR, lists solely in-frame clones and lacks some. The data show around 50,000 clones, with approximately 91% seen just once and 0.55% to 0.65% held by the top ten. CDR3 length equals 15 residues. The germline gives CDR1 MDHEN, CDR2 SYDVKM. V shed 3 bases and J shed 6 bases, with 15 bases lying between them. The chain employs TRBV28 and TRBJ1-5, with D uncertain. Sequenced material: CD4+ T cells from peripheral blood mononuclear cells, taken after pregnancy. The source is a female donor in good health, enrolled as a control in a pregnancy study. As DNA, the CDR3 is TGTGCCAGCAGTTTTGATCTCTACGGGATTCAGCCCCAGCATTTT. Its translation is CASSFDLYGIQPQHF. The full variable domain, rest sourced from reference TRBV28 and TRBJ1-5, is DVKVTQSSRYLVKRTGEKVFLECVQDMDHENMFWYRQDPGLGLRLIYFSYDVKMKEKGDIPEGYSVSREKKERFSLILESASTNQTSMYLCASSFDLYGIQPQHFGDGTRLSIL.